This TCR beta chain was retrieved from a study of T cell repertoires in cytomegalovirus infection. At the level of the study: Recently identified HLA-C-restricted CMV epitopes and well-studied HLA-B-restricted CMV epitopes were used by the study.

This clonotype has just a few counts. Its antigen is undetermined. Each CDR3 protein gets one entry after TCRdb re-called the reads with MiXCR. Counted here are about 920,000 distinct CDR3 sequences, 31% occurring once; the ten biggest clones make up over 12%. V lost 4 bases, J lost 2 bases, and 20 bases lay in between. Germline CDR1 is LNHDA and CDR2 is SQIVND (reference sequence). The CDR3 covers 17 residues. This sequence originates from a human donor in good health (CMV status not recorded). Some clones in this sample may be carry-over from other donors' samples. The specimen was cultured CD8+ T cells from PBMCs, collected from culture after CMV antigen stimulation. This rearrangement joins TRBV19 to TRBJ1-2; D is uncertain. This CDR3 reads CASSTQAPVKTNYGYTF. In DNA, the CDR3 is TGTGCCAGTAGTACCCAAGCCCCGGTAAAAACAAACTATGGCTACACCTTC.